The following is a T cell receptor beta chain sequence with its context. The antigen is undetermined. The data were taken from a study of CD8 T cells in ankylosing spondylitis. Germline CDR1 is DFQATT and CDR2 is SNEGSKA (reference sequence). The CDR3 has 15 amino acids. V shed 1 base and J shed 2 bases, with 14 bases lying between them. Overall study results and limits: Seven to nine highly homologous variants formed a TCR beta motif that appeared characteristic of ankylosing spondylitis blood.

TCRdb redid the calling of the 5' RACE reads with MiXCR, one entry per CDR3 protein. The data hold fewer than 650,000 distinct CDR3 sequences, with about an eighth observed a single time. This TCR came from a male donor with ankylosing spondylitis. Sequenced sample: blood, either unsorted or a sorted T cell fraction (not recorded which). The rearrangement links TRBV20-1 to TRBJ1-1; D is perhaps TRBD1 (5 bases). The CDR3 nucleotides read TGCAGTGCTAGAGTTCAGGGTAGGGGTAACACTGAAGCTTTCTTT. Translation: CSARVQGRGNTEAFF.